The following is a TCR beta chain sequence with its context. This entry comes from a study of T cells in Graves' hyperthyroidism and ophthalmopathy. Amplification targeted TCR beta CDR3 regions from RNA transcripts. TCR CDR3 underwent first-round RT-PCR with the HTBI primer set. MiXCR, run by TCRdb on the multiplex PCR reads, gives a single entry per CDR3 protein. The repertoire includes some 420,000 distinct CDR3 sequences, roughly an eighth of them detected once, and 5.3% sits in the top ten. V dropped 0 bases and J dropped 0 bases, with 12 bases sitting between them. The CDR3 contains 15 residues. Germline lookup yields CDR1 GTSNPN and CDR2 SVGIG (reference sequence).

The sequence was obtained from a woman aged 18-30 years with Graves' hyperthyroidism. Sequences were obtained from blood. The V call is TRBV30, the J call TRBJ2-7, with D perhaps being TRBD1 or TRBD2 (5 bases each). As DNA, the CDR3 is TGTGCCTGGAGTGTATTTCGAGGGGCCTCCTACGAGCAGTACTTC. Protein: CAWSVFRGASYEQYF.